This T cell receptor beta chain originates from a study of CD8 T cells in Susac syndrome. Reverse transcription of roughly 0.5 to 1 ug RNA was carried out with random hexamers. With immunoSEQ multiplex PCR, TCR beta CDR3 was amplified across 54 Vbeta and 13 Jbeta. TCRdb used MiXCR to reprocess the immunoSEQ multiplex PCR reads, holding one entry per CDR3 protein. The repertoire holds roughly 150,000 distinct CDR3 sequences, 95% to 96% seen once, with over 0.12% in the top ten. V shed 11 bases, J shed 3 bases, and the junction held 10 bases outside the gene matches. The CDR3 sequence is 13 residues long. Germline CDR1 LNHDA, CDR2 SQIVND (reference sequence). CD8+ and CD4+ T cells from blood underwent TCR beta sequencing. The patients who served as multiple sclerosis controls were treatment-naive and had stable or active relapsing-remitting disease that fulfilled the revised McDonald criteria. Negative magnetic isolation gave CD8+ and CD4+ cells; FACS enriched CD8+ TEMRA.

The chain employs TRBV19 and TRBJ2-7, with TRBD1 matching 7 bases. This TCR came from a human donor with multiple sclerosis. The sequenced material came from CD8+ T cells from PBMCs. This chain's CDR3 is CASRTGTDYEQYF. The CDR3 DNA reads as TGTGCCTCGAGAACCGGGACAGACTACGAGCAGTACTTC.